A single sample is the source of the 18 T cell receptor beta chains below, sequenced in a study of cytomegalovirus exposure and HLA in healthy donors. The primer mix had 60 Vbeta and 13 Jbeta primers. The repertoire was sequenced with immunoSEQ multiplex PCR; TCRdb's copy has only in-frame clones and lacks some. The profile shows 200,000 to 250,000 clones, under 80% of them singletons. The sequencing input was PBMCs. The receptors were gathered from a girl aged 2 to 10 in good health and CMV-seronegative.

This chain connects TRBV5-5 to TRBJ1-1; 10 positions match TRBD1. With 4 bases clipped from V and 5 bases from J, the junction kept 14 bases outside the gene matches. This CDR3 contains 17 residues. Germline V gives CDR1 SGHKS, CDR2 YYEKEE (reference sequence). The CDR3 region has the DNA TGTGCCAGCAGCCGAGGGACAGGGGAAGACCTGTGGACTGAAGCTTTCTTT. It yields the protein CASSRGTGEDLWTEAFF.

This chain links TRBV5-1 with TRBJ2-3, with D possibly matching TRBD2 (6 bases). The CDR3 consists of 18 residues. The germline V gene encodes CDR1 SGHRS and CDR2 YFSETQ. V shed 0 bases and J shed 0 bases, with 17 bases lying between them. The CDR3 nucleotides read TGCGCCAGCAGCTTGGTTGGTGGCGGGAACCCCAGCACAGATACGCAGTATTTT. This codes for CASSLVGGGNPSTDTQYF.

V gene TRBV10-1 combines with J gene TRBJ1-1, with D unclear. The CDR3 is 12 amino acids. CDR1 WNHNN and CDR2 SYGVQD come from the germline V gene (reference sequence). V was shortened by 8 bases and J by 1 base, with 8 bases between the two germline ends. The CDR3 loop is CASCGENTEAFF. Written as DNA, the CDR3 is TGCGCCAGCTGTGGAGAGAACACTGAAGCTTTCTTT.

J is TRBJ2-2 and V is TRBV30; D not certain. Germline values: CDR1 GTSNPN, CDR2 SVGIG (reference sequence). Deletions cut 2 bases from V and 6 bases from J, with 16 bases between. This CDR3 has 15 amino acids. The CDR3 is CAWSQHRVAAGELFF. DNA of the CDR3: TGTGCCTGGAGTCAACATCGGGTCGCCGCCGGGGAGCTGTTTTTT.

The chain is built from TRBV4-2 and TRBJ1-3, with unresolved D. Germline lookup yields CDR1 LGHNA and CDR2 YNFKEQ. The CDR3 extends over 15 amino acids. Between the trimmed V and J ends, which lost 0 bases and 0 bases, there was a span of 6 bases. This chain's CDR3 is CASSQDPSSGNTIYF. The DNA for the CDR3 is TGTGCCAGCAGCCAAGACCCGTCCTCTGGAAACACCATATATTTT.

The chain has TRBV7-2 and TRBJ2-1; TRBD2 matches at 9 bases. Germline lookup yields CDR1 SGHTA and CDR2 FQGNSA. V shed 2 bases, J shed 7 bases, and the junction held 6 bases outside the gene matches. The CDR3 spans 15 residues. The CDR3 sequence: CASSLSGRIGNEQFF. Written as DNA, the CDR3 is TGTGCCAGCAGCTTAAGCGGGAGGATAGGTAATGAGCAGTTCTTC.

The chain links TRBV5-1 to TRBJ2-7; 7 positions agree with TRBD1. Per the germline V gene, CDR1 is SGHRS and CDR2 is YFSETQ. V lost 3 bases, J lost 6 bases, and 3 bases stayed unmatched. This CDR3 region has 12 residues. For the CDR3, the DNA is TGCGCCAGCAGCTCCAGACAGGGCGAGCAGTACTTC. The encoded protein is CASSSRQGEQYF.

The J gene is TRBJ1-1, the V gene TRBV19, with TRBD1 matching 8 bases. The V and J ends lost 3 bases and 4 bases, in that order; junction bases with no gene match: 10. The CDR3 consists of 16 residues. The V gene's germline CDR1 is LNHDA and CDR2 SQIVND (reference sequence). The CDR3 DNA follows: TGTGCCAGTAGTATCCTAGGGACAGGAAAAGGCACTGAAGCTTTCTTT. Amino acid sequence: CASSILGTGKGTEAFF.

This clone has more than one count but fewer than ten. This chain connects TRBV5-4 to TRBJ2-5; D not certain. The V end lost 0 bases, the J end lost 1 base, and 13 bases lay between the germline ends. Germline V gives CDR1 SGHNT, CDR2 YYREEE (reference sequence). The CDR3 covers 16 residues. CDR3 residues: CASSLDGYSGQETQYF. The CDR3 region has the DNA TGTGCCAGCAGCTTGGACGGTTATAGTGGCCAAGAGACCCAGTACTTC.

The chain links TRBV7-2 to TRBJ1-1; no definite D call. The germline CDR1 and CDR2 sequences are SGHTA and FQGNSA. The V end lost 3 bases, the J end lost 1 base, and 9 bases lay between the germline ends. CDR3 length: 14 residues. The CDR3 nucleotides are TGTGCCAGCAGCTTGCGGAGGGAGAACACTGAAGCTTTCTTT. It codes for CASSLRRENTEAFF.

This chain uses TRBV12-5 with TRBJ2-3, with a possible D match to TRBD2 (6 bases). The V end lost 2 bases, the J end lost 4 bases, and 10 bases lay between the germline ends. Germline assignment: CDR1 LGHNT and CDR2 FRNRAP. The CDR3 spans 14 residues. Written as DNA, the CDR3 is TGTGCTAGTGGTTTGTCCCGGGAGTCAGATACGCAGTATTTT. Protein sequence: CASGLSRESDTQYF.

The chain recombines TRBV19 with TRBJ1-1; D uncertain. Between the trimmed V and J ends, which lost 6 bases and 6 bases, there was a span of 8 bases. CDR3 length: 11 residues. The germline V gene encodes CDR1 LNHDA and CDR2 SQIVND (reference sequence). The DNA for the CDR3 is TGTGCCAGTAGAACCCGGGCTGAAGCTTTCTTT. This codes for CASRTRAEAFF.

CDR3 nucleotides: TGCAGCGTTGGGAGTTTACAGACCCAGTACTTC. Its translation: CSVGSLQTQYF. The rearrangement links TRBV29-1 to TRBJ2-5, with D unresolved. Germline assignment: CDR1 SQVTM and CDR2 ANQGSEA. The germline V and J ends were trimmed by 4 bases and 6 bases, with 9 bases remaining between them. This CDR3 spans 11 amino acids.

V and J are TRBV21-1 and TRBJ1-2; the table's TRBD1 call for D was not verified on the DNA. TRBV21-1 is termed a pseudogene. The CDR3 covers 17 residues. DNA for the CDR3: TGTGCCAGCAGCAAGGGGGCAGGTCCTAGGCGCAGGTATGGCTACACCTTC. Amino acid sequence: CASSKGAGPRRRYGYTF.

This clone was seen a handful of times. This chain uses TRBV7-6 with TRBJ2-5; D ambiguous. CDR3 length: 13 residues. The germline V gene has CDR1 SGHVS and CDR2 FNYEAQ. Trimming took 1 base from V and 1 from J, leaving 4 bases between them. The CDR3 reads CASSLGSQETQYF. CDR3 DNA: TGTGCCAGCAGCTTAGGGAGCCAAGAGACCCAGTACTTC.

The chain has TRBV6-5 and TRBJ2-7, with D possibly being TRBD2 (6 bases). The CDR3 contains 13 residues. Trimming stripped 7 bases from V and 4 bases from J, with 14 bases between. Germline V CDR1 and CDR2: MNHEY, SVGAGI. The CDR3 is CASNGGRWYEQYF. The CDR3, as DNA: TGTGCCAGCAATGGTGGGAGGTGGTACGAGCAGTACTTC.

The V call is TRBV15, the J call TRBJ1-1, with D possibly TRBD1 on 6 matching bases. Germline V gene lookup returns CDR1 LNHNV and CDR2 YYDKDF (reference sequence). V lost 3 bases and J lost 4, with 18 bases in between. CDR3 length: 16 residues. In DNA, the CDR3 is TGTGCCACCAGCAGTGCACTTAGGGGGTTGGCCACTGAAGCTTTCTTT. Protein product: CATSSALRGLATEAFF.

V is TRBV9 and J is TRBJ2-7, with a tentative D call TRBD2 (6 bases). The V and J ends lost 0 bases and 6 bases respectively, with 13 bases between them. The length of the CDR3 is 14 residues. Germline CDR1 and CDR2: SGDLS and YYNGEE. CDR3 nucleotides: TGTGCCAGCAGCGTAGGCGGAGGGCCCCGCGAGCAGTACTTC. Encoded protein: CASSVGGGPREQYF.